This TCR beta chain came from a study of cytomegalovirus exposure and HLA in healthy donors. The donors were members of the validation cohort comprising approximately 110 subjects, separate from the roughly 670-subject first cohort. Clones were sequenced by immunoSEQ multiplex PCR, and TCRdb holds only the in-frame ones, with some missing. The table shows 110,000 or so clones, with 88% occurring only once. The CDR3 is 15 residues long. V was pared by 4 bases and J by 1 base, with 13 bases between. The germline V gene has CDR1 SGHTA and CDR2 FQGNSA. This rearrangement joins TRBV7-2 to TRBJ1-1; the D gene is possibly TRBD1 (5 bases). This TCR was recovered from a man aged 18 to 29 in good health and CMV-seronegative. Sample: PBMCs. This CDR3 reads CASSSSRVGNTEAFF. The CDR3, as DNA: TGTGCCAGCAGCTCGAGCAGGGTAGGGAACACTGAAGCTTTCTTT.